These 26 T cell receptor beta chains were sequenced from one sample in a study of blood T cells in healthy people across ages. The use of a sample-barcoded 5' primer and a J-beta primer mix characterized a second PCR of about 7 to 12 cycles. TCRdb reprocessed the 5' RACE reads via MiXCR and lists one record per CDR3 protein. The data contain some 900,000 distinct CDR3 sequences, roughly 50% of them singletons. The sequenced material came from blood. The source is a man aged 25 to 40 in good health.

With respect to this clonotype: At one end the junction does not follow the germline gene, possibly because of a read error. The genes are TRBV15 and TRBJ2-7; D may be TRBD1 (6 bases). The CDR3 is 15 amino acids. From germline, CDR1 is LNHNV and CDR2 YYDKDF (reference sequence). CDR3 nucleotides: TGTGCCACCAACAGAGATCAGACAGGATCCTACGAGCAGTACTTC. This translates into CATNRDQTGSYEQYF.

This chain connects TRBV7-9 to TRBJ2-1, with D possibly matching TRBD1 (6 bases). V lost 4 bases to trimming and J lost 4 bases, with 14 bases between them. The length of the CDR3 is 15 residues. Germline-derived CDR1 and CDR2 are SEHNR and FQNEAQ (reference sequence). In nucleotides, the CDR3 is TGTGCCAGCAGCTCCACAGGGAGTGGGTACAATGAGCAGTTCTTC. Amino acids: CASSSTGSGYNEQFF.

This clonotype was found a few times. The chain is built from TRBV12-3 or TRBV12-4 and TRBJ2-7; D is possibly TRBD1 (5 bases). This CDR3 is 13 amino acids long. Between the trimmed V and J ends, which lost 5 bases and 2 bases, there was a span of 10 bases. CDR3: CASSNTGTYEQYF. The CDR3 region has the DNA TGTGCCAGCAGTAACACAGGAACCTACGAGCAGTACTTC.

This clonotype was picked up one time. The chain employs TRBV9 and TRBJ2-3; maybe TRBD2 (6 bases). CDR1 and CDR2 from the germline V gene are SGDLS and YYNGEE. V shed 4 bases and J shed 0 bases, with 12 bases lying between them. This CDR3 comprises 15 residues. This CDR3 is CASSLQTRSTDTQYF. Written as DNA, the CDR3 is TGTGCCAGCAGCCTCCAGACTAGGAGCACAGATACGCAGTATTTT.

The CDR3 DNA reads TGTGCCAGCAGCCTACCGGGACAGGGGCCTATCCCGGACTATGGCTACACCTTC. Translating it yields CASSLPGQGPIPDYGYTF. The chain uses TRBV9 and TRBJ1-2; 10 nucleotides match TRBD1. J gave up 3 bases and V 4 bases, and 15 bases lay outside the gene matches. There are 18 residues in the CDR3. Germline-derived CDR1 and CDR2 are SGDLS and YYNGEE.

This clonotype was detected a few times. The rearrangement links TRBV24-1 to TRBJ2-3; no definite D call. The CDR3 spans 11 residues. CDR1 and CDR2 from the germline V gene are KGHDR and SFDVKD. Between the trimmed V and J ends, which lost 6 bases and 4 bases, there was a span of 4 bases. CDR3 region: CATSFSDTQYF. The CDR3 DNA reads as TGTGCCACCAGTTTTTCAGATACGCAGTATTTT.

This chain joins TRBV27 and TRBJ2-7, with 7 bases that match TRBD1. J was trimmed by 2 bases and V by 5 bases; bases with no gene match: 6. Germline assignment: CDR1 MNHEY and CDR2 SMNVEV (reference sequence). The CDR3 is made up of 14 amino acids. Here the CDR3 DNA reads TGTGCCAGCAGTCCCTGGACAGGAGCCTACGAGCAGTACTTC. Encoded protein: CASSPWTGAYEQYF.

V usage is TRBV5-1 and J usage is TRBJ2-3; D not resolved. The CDR3 extends over 14 amino acids. The germline V gene has CDR1 SGHRS and CDR2 YFSETQ. Trimming left V 0 bases short and J 3 bases short, with 8 bases between. CDR3 loop: CASSLAEETDTQYF. Here the CDR3 DNA reads TGCGCCAGCAGCTTGGCCGAGGAAACAGATACGCAGTATTTT.

The rearrangement uses TRBV20-1 and TRBJ1-2, with a tentative D call TRBD1 (5 bases). Trimming left V 6 bases short and J 1 base short, with 12 bases between. The CDR3 consists of 13 residues. The germline V gene encodes CDR1 DFQATT and CDR2 SNEGSKA (reference sequence). The CDR3 bases are TGCAGTGCCACCGCCGACAGTAACTATGGCTACACCTTC. It translates to CSATADSNYGYTF.

The sample holds many counts of this clonotype. This rearrangement joins TRBV6-1 to TRBJ2-1; D is undetermined. V was trimmed by 6 bases and J by 0 bases, leaving 12 bases between them. Germline assignment: CDR1 MNHNS and CDR2 SASEGT. The CDR3 totals 15 residues. The CDR3 loop reads CASRTTVSSYNEQFF. The CDR3, as DNA: TGTGCCAGCAGGACGACGGTTAGCTCCTACAATGAGCAGTTCTTC.

The rearrangement links TRBV6-2 or TRBV6-3 to TRBJ2-3; D may be TRBD1 (6 bases). The CDR3 is 16 amino acids. V was clipped by 0 bases and J by 2 bases, with 12 bases between them. Germline values: CDR1 MNHEY, CDR2 SVGEGT. The DNA of the CDR3 is TGTGCCAGCAGTTACTCGATGACAGGAACCACAGATACGCAGTATTTT. This codes for CASSYSMTGTTDTQYF.

This clonotype was seen more than once but under ten times. The V call is TRBV4-3, the J call TRBJ2-7; maybe TRBD1 (6 bases). Germline V gene data show CDR1 as LGHNA and CDR2 as YSLEER. This CDR3 comprises 15 residues. The ends were cut back, 2 bases at V and 4 bases at J, with 15 bases in the middle. The CDR3 spells CASSQQTGLGYEQYF. As DNA, the CDR3 is TGCGCCAGCAGCCAACAGACAGGATTAGGATACGAGCAGTACTTC.

The chain recombines TRBV7-3 with TRBJ2-7; maybe TRBD2 (6 bases). In germline, CDR1 is SGHTA, CDR2 FQGTGA. Trimming left V 0 bases short and J 6 bases short, with 15 bases between. This CDR3 is 15 amino acids long. DNA for the CDR3: TGTGCCAGCAGCTTAACATGGGGGGATGTCAGCGAGCAGTACTTC. Its translation: CASSLTWGDVSEQYF.

The rearrangement joins TRBV21-1 to TRBJ2-1. TRBV21-1 is an annotated pseudogene. The CDR3 is 12 residues long. The CDR3 DNA reads TGTGCCAGCAGCAGGCAGAACAATGAGCAGTTCTTC. The encoded protein is CASSRQNNEQFF.

Regarding this clonotype: This may arise from a read error, as a much more abundant clone is one base away. This rearrangement joins TRBV5-6 to TRBJ2-3, with a possible D match to TRBD2 (5 bases). The germline gives CDR1 SGHDT, CDR2 YYEEEE. Trimming pared 5 bases from V and 7 bases from J, leaving 23 bases between. The CDR3 is 16 amino acids. CDR3 region: CASRHGSRDNSYTQYF. The CDR3 DNA sequence: TGTGCCAGCAGACACGGCTCCCGGGATAATAGTTATACGCAGTATTTT.

V and J are TRBV27 and TRBJ2-7, with 9 positions matching TRBD1. Losses at the gene ends were 4 bases for V and 3 bases for J; bases not matched to a gene: 4. Per the germline V gene, CDR1 is MNHEY and CDR2 is SMNVEV (reference sequence). The CDR3 runs 14 residues. CDR3 loop: CASSSRQGDYEQYF. In nucleotides, the CDR3 is TGTGCCAGCAGTTCCCGACAGGGGGACTACGAGCAGTACTTC.

This clonotype appeared a few times. The V call is TRBV5-1, the J call TRBJ2-1, with D tentatively TRBD1 (6 bases). This CDR3 is 15 amino acids long. Germline CDR1 SGHRS, CDR2 YFSETQ. V shed 2 bases and J shed 5 bases, with 14 bases lying between them. This chain's CDR3 is CASSLQGLPNNEQFF. Written as DNA, the CDR3 is TGCGCCAGCAGCTTACAGGGATTACCCAACAATGAGCAGTTCTTC.

The chain uses TRBV28 and TRBJ2-5; D may be TRBD1 (5 bases). Per the germline V gene, CDR1 is MDHEN and CDR2 is SYDVKM. V lost 6 bases and J lost 5, with 19 bases in between. The length of the CDR3 is 15 residues. The CDR3 bases are TGTGCCAGCAGCCCCGTCTATCGGCAGGGTGAGACCCAGTACTTC. This encodes CASSPVYRQGETQYF.

This clonotype showed up just a few times. This chain links TRBV5-1 with TRBJ2-3; 12 positions agree with TRBD2. Germline V CDR1 and CDR2: SGHRS, YFSETQ. The J segment lost 4 bases and the V segment lost 6 bases, leaving 6 bases of the junction unmatched. This CDR3 contains 15 residues. The CDR3, as DNA: TGCGCCAGCATCAGGACTAGCGGGGTGGCAGATACGCAGTATTTT. Translation: CASIRTSGVADTQYF.

The rearrangement joins TRBV4-2 to TRBJ2-1; 8 positions agree with TRBD2. The germline CDR1 and CDR2 sequences are LGHNA and YNFKEQ. This CDR3 spans 15 amino acids. V lost 3 bases to trimming and J lost 7 bases; unmatched junction nucleotides: 8. In DNA, the CDR3 is TGTGCCAGCAGCCATACGTCGGGGGGGCCGAATGAGCAGTTCTTC. Translating gives CASSHTSGGPNEQFF.

The chain has TRBV27 and TRBJ2-1; no definite D call. V dropped 2 bases and J dropped 7 bases, with 12 bases sitting between them. The germline CDR1 and CDR2 sequences are MNHEY and SMNVEV (reference sequence). This CDR3 has 14 residues. The CDR3, as DNA: TGTGCCAGCAGTTTAACGGTAGTGGGTAATGAGCAGTTCTTC. Translated: CASSLTVVGNEQFF.

This chain uses TRBV6-7 with TRBJ2-1; D uncertain. TRBV6-7 is an open reading frame whose function is uncertain. The CDR3 is 13 residues long. The V end lost 5 bases, the J end lost 7 bases, and 12 bases lay between the germline ends. Here the CDR3 DNA reads TGTGCCAGCAGTGAAGGGATGCCAAATGAGCAGTTCTTC. Amino acid sequence: CASSEGMPNEQFF.

This clonotype came up a few times. The J gene is TRBJ1-2, the V gene TRBV5-1, with TRBD1 matching over 8 bases. CDR1 is SGHRS and CDR2 is YFSETQ in the germline V gene. This CDR3 is built from 15 residues. V shed 4 bases, J shed 2 bases, and the junction held 7 bases outside the gene matches. The CDR3 loop is CASSQGQALNYGYTF. For the CDR3, the DNA is TGCGCCAGCAGCCAGGGACAGGCGCTCAACTATGGCTACACCTTC.

This clonotype was detected only a few times. The chain links TRBV20-1 to TRBJ2-1; D might be TRBD2 (6 bases). The germline V gene has CDR1 DFQATT and CDR2 SNEGSKA (reference sequence). The germline V and J ends were trimmed by 6 bases and 6 bases, with 18 bases remaining between them. The CDR3 extends over 14 amino acids. CDR3 amino acids: CSAEVAGLGNEQFF. In DNA form, the CDR3 reads TGCAGTGCAGAGGTTGCGGGGTTGGGCAATGAGCAGTTCTTC.

The rearrangement joins TRBV25-1 to TRBJ1-1, with a possible D match to TRBD1 (5 bases). This CDR3 contains 10 residues. Germline V CDR1 and CDR2: MGHDK, SYGVNS. The V end was cut by 8 bases, the J end by 7 bases, with 8 bases between. The CDR3 coding sequence is TGTGCCAGCGTGGGGCGTGAAGCTTTCTTT. This encodes CASVGREAFF.

This clonotype turned up a few times. The gene calls are TRBV10-3 and TRBJ2-1; D not certain. The V and J ends lost 2 bases and 6 bases respectively, with 5 bases between them. The CDR3 length is 12 residues. In germline, CDR1 is ENHRY, CDR2 SYGVKD. CDR3 sequence reads: CAISERSNEQFF. The DNA of the CDR3 is TGTGCCATCAGTGAGAGGTCCAATGAGCAGTTCTTC.